This record covers a single TCR beta chain. Its antigen is not identified. CDR3 length equals 14 residues. Per the germline V gene, CDR1 is SSHAT and CDR2 is FNYEAQ (reference sequence). Trimming left V 5 bases short and J 9 bases short, with 19 bases between. The sample belongs to a study of cytomegalovirus exposure and HLA in healthy donors. Primers included in the PCR were 60 Vbeta and 13 Jbeta primers. Measured with immunoSEQ multiplex PCR; TCRdb has only the in-frame clones, and not every one. In the table there are about 130,000 clones, roughly four fifths of which are singletons. Study-wide results and limits: Some V segments could not be told apart, so they were left out, TRBV6-2 and TRBV6-3 among them. In a later analysis, DRB1 alleles had the most associated TCRs; HLA-C alleles the fewest. The likely explanation for a cluster of highly shared sequence variants was sequencing artifact. There were fewer than 200 TCR beta chains listed as cytomegalovirus-associated.

This chain uses TRBV7-7 with TRBJ2-5; D is possibly TRBD2 (6 bases). Sequences were obtained from PBMCs. The sequence derives from a middle-aged man in good health and CMV-seronegative. The CDR3: CASSPDRGGESQYF. DNA for the CDR3: TGTGCCAGCAGCCCCGACCGGGGCGGGGAGTCCCAGTACTTC.